The 9 T cell receptor beta chains in this list originate from one sample, sequenced in a study of control samples from healthy donors and cancer patients. The protocol was immunoSEQ multiplex PCR, while the TCRdb copy is restricted to in-frame clones and leaves out a portion. The table lists about 59,000 clones, 92% of them singletons, with 1.5% to 2% in the top ten. Specimen: PBMCs. Receptors originate from a man in his forties or fifties with colorectal cancer.

The CDR3 here is CSVAGNPGELFF. The CDR3 DNA sequence: TGCAGCGTTGCCGGCAATCCCGGGGAGCTGTTTTTT. V and J are TRBV29-1 and TRBJ2-2, with unresolved D. CDR3 length: 12 amino acids. V was pared by 4 bases and J by 6 bases, with 9 bases between. Germline lookup yields CDR1 SQVTM and CDR2 ANQGSEA.

J is TRBJ1-5 and V is TRBV19, with 9 nucleotides matching TRBD1. The CDR3 extends over 14 amino acids. CDR1 and CDR2 (germline): LNHDA, SQIVND (reference sequence). After removal of 9 bases from V and 2 bases from J, the junction contained 5 bases not matched to a gene. The DNA for the CDR3 is TGTGCCAGCAGGGACAGGGAGCGCAATCAGCCCCAGCATTTT. This gives the protein CASRDRERNQPQHF.

The chain uses TRBV19 and TRBJ2-5, with TRBD1 as a possible D gene (6 bases). Germline V gene data show CDR1 as LNHDA and CDR2 as SQIVND (reference sequence). The CDR3 consists of 15 residues. Trimming left V 6 bases short and J 1 base short, with 15 bases between. The CDR3 DNA follows: TGTGCCAGTAGAAGATGGGACACATCCCAAGAGACCCAGTACTTC. Its protein is CASRRWDTSQETQYF. The whole variable domain, filled in from reference TRBV19 and TRBJ2-5, reads DGGITQSPKYLFRKEGQNVTLSCEQNLNHDAMYWYRQDPGQGLRLIYYSQIVNDFQKGDIAEGYSVSREKKESFPLTVTSAQKNPTAFYLCASRRWDTSQETQYFGPGTRLLVL.

This chain joins TRBV2 and TRBJ1-3; 7 bases agree with TRBD1. V trimming: 6 bases; J trimming: 0 bases; junction bases outside the gene matches: 5. The CDR3 runs to 15 residues. Germline CDR1 reads SNHLY; CDR2 reads FYNNEI. The CDR3 DNA follows: TGTGCCAGCAGCCAAGACAGGGTCTCTGGAAACACCATATATTTT. This sequence encodes CASSQDRVSGNTIYF.

The V gene is TRBV20-1, the J gene TRBJ1-5; perhaps TRBD1 as D (5 bases). The CDR3 has 14 residues. Per the germline V gene, CDR1 is DFQATT and CDR2 is SNEGSKA (reference sequence). Trimming left V 3 bases short and J 5 bases short, with 14 bases between. The CDR3, as DNA: TGCAGTGCTAGTCCACAGGCTAGTCATCAGCCCCAGCATTTT. It yields the protein CSASPQASHQPQHF.

This clone appeared once. V and J are TRBV6-6 and TRBJ2-1; unclear D gene. The CDR3 length is 13 residues. Trimming pared 6 bases from V and 10 bases from J, leaving 16 bases between. CDR1 and CDR2 (germline): MNHNY, SVGAGI (reference sequence). Here the CDR3 reads CASSSTGEVEQFF. As DNA, the CDR3 is TGTGCCAGCAGCTCCACCGGAGAGGTGGAGCAGTTCTTC.

The rearrangement uses TRBV19 and TRBJ1-4; unclear D gene. The V gene lost 4 bases and the J gene lost 3 bases, with 12 bases spanning the gap. The length of the CDR3 is 15 residues. CDR1 and CDR2 from the germline V gene are LNHDA and SQIVND (reference sequence). DNA for the CDR3: TGTGCCAGTAGTAATCCAGCAGTTTCTAATGAAAAACTGTTTTTT. Its protein product is CASSNPAVSNEKLFF.

J is TRBJ2-7 and V is TRBV5-1; 7 bases align to TRBD1. V shed 2 bases, J shed 3 bases, and the junction held 5 bases outside the gene matches. The germline CDR1 and CDR2 sequences are SGHRS and YFSETQ. There are 14 residues in the CDR3. This chain's CDR3 is CASSFQGGIYEQYF. The CDR3 region has the DNA TGCGCCAGCAGCTTTCAAGGGGGCATCTACGAGCAGTACTTC. Supplemented by reference TRBV5-1 and TRBJ2-7, the full variable domain reads KAGVTQTPRYLIKTRGQQVTLSCSPISGHRSVSWYQQTPGQGLQFLFEYFSETQRNKGNFPGRFSGRQFSNSRSEMNVSTLELGDSALYLCASSFQGGIYEQYFGPGTRLTVT.

This clone is a singleton in its sample. The J gene is TRBJ2-7, the V gene TRBV27; D unresolved. The CDR3 spans 13 residues. V was trimmed by 3 bases and J by 2 bases, leaving 8 bases between them. The germline V gene encodes CDR1 MNHEY and CDR2 SMNVEV (reference sequence). Written as DNA, the CDR3 is TGTGCCAGCAGTTTGGGCAGGACCTACGAGCAGTACTTC. This translates into CASSLGRTYEQYF.